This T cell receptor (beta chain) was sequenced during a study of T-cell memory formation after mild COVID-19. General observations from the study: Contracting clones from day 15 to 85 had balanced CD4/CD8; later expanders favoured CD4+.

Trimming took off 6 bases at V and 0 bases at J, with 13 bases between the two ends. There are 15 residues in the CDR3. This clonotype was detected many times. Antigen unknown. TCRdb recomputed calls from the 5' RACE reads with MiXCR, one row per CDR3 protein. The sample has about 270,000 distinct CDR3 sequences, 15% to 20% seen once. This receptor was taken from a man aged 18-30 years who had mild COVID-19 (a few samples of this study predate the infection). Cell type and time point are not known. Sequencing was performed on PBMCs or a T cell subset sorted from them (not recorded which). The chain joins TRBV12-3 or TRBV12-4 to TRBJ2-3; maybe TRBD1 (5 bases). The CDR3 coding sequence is TGTGCCAGCAGGCCGGGTGGGGCAAGCACAGATACGCAGTATTTT. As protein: CASRPGGASTDTQYF.